One sample yielded the 10 T cell receptor beta chains listed below, sequenced in a study of T cell repertoires in cytomegalovirus infection. TCRdb reprocessed the reads via MiXCR and lists one record per CDR3 protein. The sample holds some 300,000 distinct CDR3 sequences; around 9.6% are singletons and the top ten take approximately 2.3%. The sequenced sample was PBMCs. The receptor source for this set is a human donor in good health (CMV status not recorded). Some clones in this sample may be carry-over from other donors' samples.

This clonotype was detected many times. The chain combines TRBV28 with TRBJ1-2, with TRBD1 as a possible D gene (5 bases). This CDR3 region has 12 residues. V gave up 5 bases and J gave up 8 bases, with 12 bases separating them. The germline gives CDR1 MDHEN, CDR2 SYDVKM. CDR3 nucleotide sequence: TGTGCCAGCAGTCCCCCGGGACGCGGCTACACCTTC. The encoded protein is CASSPPGRGYTF.

This clonotype was recorded many times. The chain combines TRBV19 with TRBJ2-4; D is ambiguous. V dropped 2 bases and J dropped 0 bases, with 17 bases sitting between them. The CDR3 is 18 amino acids. CDR1 is LNHDA, CDR2 SQIVND, per germline (reference sequence). CDR3 DNA: TGTGCCAGTAGTATACCCCCCCCAGGACCAGTAGCCAAAAACATTCAGTACTTC. It is translated as CASSIPPPGPVAKNIQYF.

There are many counts of this clonotype. This chain connects TRBV7-2 to TRBJ2-7, with D unresolved. CDR3 length equals 13 residues. Trimming took 2 bases from V and 2 from J, leaving 7 bases between them. Germline CDR1 is SGHTA and CDR2 is FQGNSA. The CDR3 is CASSLNNPYEQYF. Here the CDR3 DNA reads TGTGCCAGCAGCTTAAATAATCCCTACGAGCAGTACTTC.

The CDR3 DNA follows: TGTGCCAGCAGCCCCCAAATTGCGGGAATTAACCAGCCCCAGCATTTT. The encoded protein is CASSPQIAGINQPQHF. The chain joins TRBV6-5 to TRBJ1-5; D uncertain. The germline V gene has CDR1 MNHEY and CDR2 SVGAGI. Trimming stripped 6 bases from V and 7 bases from J, with 22 bases between. The CDR3 has 16 residues.

In its sample, this clonotype was seen a few times. The chain is built from TRBV28 and TRBJ2-3; unclear D gene. The CDR3 is made up of 13 amino acids. V lost 2 bases, J lost 4 bases, and 7 bases lay in between. The germline V gene has CDR1 MDHEN and CDR2 SYDVKM. The CDR3 reads CASSLGSSDTQYF. The CDR3 DNA sequence: TGTGCCAGCAGTTTAGGCAGTTCAGATACGCAGTATTTT.

This clonotype was seen at least ten times. The V gene is TRBV7-9, the J gene TRBJ1-5, with 7 bases matching TRBD1. V gave up 4 bases and J gave up 4 bases; unmatched junction bases: 4. Germline CDR1 reads SEHNR; CDR2 reads FQNEAQ (reference sequence). This CDR3 has 14 amino acids. This chain's CDR3 is CASSSTGTNQPQHF. Here the CDR3 DNA reads TGTGCCAGCAGCTCGACAGGGACGAATCAGCCCCAGCATTTT.

This clonotype was recorded at least ten times. The V and J genes are TRBV20-1 and TRBJ1-2; 10 positions agree with TRBD1. The junction had 12 bases not matched to a gene; V was cut back by 6 bases and J by 5 bases. The germline CDR1 and CDR2 sequences are DFQATT and SNEGSKA (reference sequence). The CDR3 is made up of 15 amino acids. The CDR3 region is CSAPPGTGVEYGYTF. CDR3 nucleotide sequence: TGCAGTGCGCCACCCGGGACAGGGGTAGAATATGGCTACACCTTC.

V is TRBV5-1 and J is TRBJ1-2; TRBD1 aligns across 7 bases. The CDR3 is made up of 14 amino acids. Germline CDR1 reads SGHRS; CDR2 reads YFSETQ. The ends lost 4 bases at V and 2 bases at J; junction bases unmatched: 5. CDR3 nucleotides: TGCGCCAGCAGCAAAGGGGACAGAAACTATGGCTACACCTTC. It is translated as CASSKGDRNYGYTF.

With regard to this clonotype: A much bigger clone sits one base away, suggesting this may be a read error. The chain carries TRBV20-1 and TRBJ2-1; 9 bases fit TRBD2. Germline CDR1 reads DFQATT; CDR2 reads SNEGSKA (reference sequence). This CDR3 is built from 15 residues. The CDR3: CSVTPRRGGYNKQFF. CDR3 coding DNA: TGCAGTGTCACCCCTCGGCGGGGGGGTTACAATAAGCAGTTCTTC.

The V call is TRBV10-3, the J call TRBJ2-1; D might be TRBD1 (6 bases). V was cut by 8 bases and J by 4 bases, with 12 bases left in between. Germline V gene sequence: CDR1 ENHRY, CDR2 SYGVKD. The CDR3 runs to 13 residues. The DNA for the CDR3 is TGTGCCATCGGCGGACAGTCATACAATGAGCAGTTCTTC. Encoded protein: CAIGGQSYNEQFF.